These 8 T cell receptor beta chains were all obtained from the same sample, sequenced in a study of OX40 agonist ivuxolimab in advanced cancers. Profiling relied on immunoSEQ multiplex PCR, and the TCRdb table lists in-frame clones only, not all of them. The sample records 100,000 or so clones, 90% being singletons. The input for sequencing was CD4+ or CD8+ T cells sorted from blood, taken in a trial of the OX40 agonist ivuxolimab. The receptor set was obtained from an adult with an advanced solid tumor such as melanoma, head and neck, liver or kidney cancer.

This clone was recorded only once. V is TRBV27 and J is TRBJ2-6; either TRBD1 or TRBD2 may supply D (5 bases each). The CDR3 is made up of 18 amino acids. With 5 bases removed from V and 0 bases from J, the gap between germline ends came to 17 bases. The germline CDR1 and CDR2 sequences are MNHEY and SMNVEV (reference sequence). The CDR3 bases are TGTGCCAGCAGTCCCGCCGGGACGGACGCCTCTGGGGCCAACGTCCTGACTTTC. It yields the protein CASSPAGTDASGANVLTF.

The chain carries TRBV14 and TRBJ1-1; D uncertain. The germline CDR1 and CDR2 sequences are SGHDN and FVKESK. V dropped 0 bases and J dropped 8 bases, with 16 bases sitting between them. The CDR3 contains 15 residues. Here the CDR3 reads CASSQENRGVLEAFF. The CDR3 DNA sequence: TGTGCCAGCAGCCAAGAGAACAGAGGAGTTTTAGAAGCTTTCTTT.

The V call is TRBV27, the J call TRBJ1-4; 7 bases are a match to TRBD1. Germline lookup yields CDR1 MNHEY and CDR2 SMNVEV (reference sequence). V trimming: 6 bases; J trimming: 3 bases; junction bases outside the gene matches: 10. This CDR3 is built from 16 residues. CDR3 coding DNA: TGTGCCAGCAGACGACAGGGAGGGATTGCTAATGAAAAACTGTTTTTT. Protein product: CASRRQGGIANEKLFF.

V and J are TRBV7-2 and TRBJ2-5, with D perhaps TRBD1 (6 bases). V was cut by 0 bases and J by 2 bases, with 13 bases left in between. The germline gives CDR1 SGHTA, CDR2 FQGNSA. The CDR3 loop spans 16 amino acids. CDR3 coding DNA: TGTGCCAGCAGCTTAGCCAGTGTAAGGGGGCAAGAGACCCAGTACTTC. Protein: CASSLASVRGQETQYF.

Here the CDR3 reads CASRQTGLSTEAFF. The DNA for the CDR3 is TGTGCCAGCAGGCAGACAGGGTTGAGCACTGAAGCTTTCTTT. The V gene is TRBV27, the J gene TRBJ1-1, with 7 bases fitting TRBD1. The junction had 8 bases not matched to a gene; V was cut back by 6 bases and J by 4 bases. CDR1 and CDR2 (germline): MNHEY, SMNVEV (reference sequence). The CDR3 runs 14 residues.

This chain uses TRBV19 with TRBJ1-5; D unclear. Germline V CDR1 and CDR2: LNHDA, SQIVND (reference sequence). V was cut by 0 bases and J by 1 base, with 7 bases left in between. This CDR3 is 15 amino acids long. CDR3 protein: CASSIEGLSNQPQHF. For the CDR3, the DNA is TGTGCCAGTAGTATAGAGGGATTGAGCAATCAGCCCCAGCATTTT.

V gene TRBV5-1 combines with J gene TRBJ2-3; D perhaps matches TRBD1 (6 bases). V dropped 6 bases and J dropped 6 bases, with 11 bases sitting between them. In germline, CDR1 is SGHRS, CDR2 YFSETQ. The CDR3 length is 12 residues. Here the CDR3 reads CASTSTGDTQYF. DNA of the CDR3: TGCGCCAGCACTTCAACAGGGGATACGCAGTATTTT.

The chain combines TRBV7-8 with TRBJ2-5; a possible D gene is TRBD1 (6 bases). Looked up from germline, CDR1 is SGHVS and CDR2 is FQNEAQ. The ends were cut back, 4 bases at V and 5 bases at J, with 11 bases in the middle. The CDR3 sequence is 13 residues long. The chain's CDR3 is CASSYTGRETQYF. The DNA for the CDR3 is TGTGCCAGCAGCTACACAGGGCGTGAGACCCAGTACTTC. Filled out from reference TRBV7-8 and TRBJ2-5, the complete variable domain reads GAGVSQSPRYKVAKRGQDVALRCDPISGHVSLFWYQQALGQGPEFLTYFQNEAQLDKSGLPSDRFFAERPEGSVSTLKIQRTQQEDSAVYLCASSYTGRETQYFGPGTRLLVL.